The clone carrying this TCR beta chain appeared a few times. Its matching antigen is unknown. One entry per CDR3 protein, called by TCRdb with MiXCR from the 5' RACE reads. The sample lists tens of thousands of distinct CDR3 sequences, about 13% occurring once. The V and J ends lost 7 bases and 8 bases, in that order; junction bases with no gene match: 13. The CDR3 is made up of 15 amino acids. Germline V lookup: CDR1 MNHEY, CDR2 SVGAGI. The data originate from a study of T-cell memory formation after mild COVID-19. Study details: Largely, TCR clusters stayed within a single donor. Broader study findings: Some responding clones appeared in pre-infection memory, suggesting cross-reactive memory joined.

This clonotype was sampled from a man aged 18 to 29 who had mild COVID-19 (a few samples of this study predate the infection). Cell type and time point are not known. Sequencing input: PBMCs or a T cell subset sorted from them (not recorded which). This rearrangement joins TRBV6-5 to TRBJ1-4; 7 positions agree with TRBD1. CDR3 coding DNA: TGTGCCAGCACCCTAAAGACAGGGACGAGAGAAAAACTGTTTTTT. Translating it yields CASTLKTGTREKLFF.